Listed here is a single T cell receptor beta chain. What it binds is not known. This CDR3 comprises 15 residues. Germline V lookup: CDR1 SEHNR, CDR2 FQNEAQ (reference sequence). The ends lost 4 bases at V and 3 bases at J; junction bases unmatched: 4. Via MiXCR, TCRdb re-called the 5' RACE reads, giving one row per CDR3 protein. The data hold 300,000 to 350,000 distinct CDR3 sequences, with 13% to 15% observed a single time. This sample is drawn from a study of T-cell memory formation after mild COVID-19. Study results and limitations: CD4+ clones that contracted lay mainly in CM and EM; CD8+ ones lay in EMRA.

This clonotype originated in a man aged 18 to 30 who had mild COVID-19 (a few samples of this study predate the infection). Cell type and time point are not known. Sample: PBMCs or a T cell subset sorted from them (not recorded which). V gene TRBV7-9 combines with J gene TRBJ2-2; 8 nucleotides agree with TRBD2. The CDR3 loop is CASSSGGPYTGELFF. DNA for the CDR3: TGTGCCAGCAGCTCGGGGGGGCCGTACACCGGGGAGCTGTTTTTT.